The rows below give T cell receptor beta chains drawn from one sample of a study of T cells in Graves' hyperthyroidism and ophthalmopathy. TCRdb reanalysed the multiplex PCR reads using MiXCR and keeps one entry per CDR3 protein. The table lists a few hundred thousand distinct CDR3 sequences, about an eighth of them singletons. The material sequenced was blood. All receptors come from a woman aged 18-29 years with Graves' hyperthyroidism. Both conserved end residues are part of each CDR3. D genes are given only for firm matches. Part of the rows lack a size; the others show once, few, many or a class for expanded clones.

>TRBD2|TRBJ2-1|TRBV20-1|many
CSATTTFIRLAGGYNEQFF
TGCAGTGCAACTACAACCTTCATACGACTAGCGGGAGGGTACAATGAGCAGTTCTTC
>TRBD2|TRBJ2-5|TRBV29-1|many
CSAARRGVNQETQYF
TGCAGCGCCGCACGGCGGGGGGTGAACCAAGAGACCCAGTACTTC
>.|TRBJ2-3|TRBV20-1|.
CSAAPGTVATDTQYF
TGCAGTGCTGCCCCCGGGACCGTCGCCACAGATACGCAGTATTTT
>.|TRBJ1-1|TRBV28|many
CASSLRMGLGGDTEAFF
TGTGCCAGCAGTTTACGGATGGGTCTCGGGGGAGACACTGAAGCTTTCTTT
>TRBD2|TRBJ2-2|TRBV12-3/TRBV12-4|few
CASSTTSGSSGELFF
TGTGCCAGCAGTACCACTAGCGGGAGTAGCGGGGAGCTATTTTTT
>TRBD2|TRBJ2-5|TRBV27|few
CASSFRLAGMETQYF
TGTGCCAGCAGTTTCAGACTAGCGGGTATGGAGACCCAGTACTTC
>.|TRBJ1-1|TRBV6-5|many
CASRVGTANTEAFF
TGTGCCAGCAGAGTCGGGACGGCGAACACTGAAGCTTTCTTT
>.|TRBJ1-6|TRBV2|many
CASNAGLGAPLHF
TGTGCCAGTAATGCCGGGCTCGGGGCACCCCTCCACTTT
>.|TRBJ2-1|TRBV7-3|few
CASSLRGLSEGNEQFF
TGTGCCAGCAGCTTAAGGGGTCTATCGGAAGGAAATGAGCAGTTCTTC
>.|TRBJ2-1|TRBV29-1|few
CSVEGLRAYNEQFF
TGCAGCGTTGAGGGGTTGCGGGCCTACAATGAGCAGTTCTTC
>.|TRBJ1-1|TRBV10-3|many
CAISESQGTNTEAFF
TGTGCCATCAGTGAGTCCCAGGGGACGAACACTGAAGCTTTCTTT
>.|TRBJ1-4|TRBV19|.
CASSISLTTNEKLFF
TGTGCCAGTAGTATATCGCTTACAACTAATGAAAAACTGTTTTTT
>.|TRBJ1-4|TRBV15|few
CATSTTNPATNEKLFF
TGTGCCACCAGCACGACGAATCCTGCAACTAATGAAAAACTGTTTTTT
>.|TRBJ2-7|TRBV9|many
CASSRWDKETYEQYF
TGTGCCAGCAGCCGTTGGGACAAGGAAACCTACGAGCAGTACTTC
>TRBD2|TRBJ2-1|TRBV30|many
CGGLAGRNEQFF
TGTGGGGGGCTAGCGGGTCGCAATGAGCAGTTCTTC
>.|TRBJ1-1|TRBV19|many
CASIGQGGIEAFF
TGTGCCAGTATAGGGCAGGGAGGGATTGAAGCTTTCTTT
>TRBD1|TRBJ1-5|TRBV2|.
CASRTGVGAYSNQPQHF
TGTGCCAGCAGGACAGGGGTGGGGGCTTATAGCAATCAGCCCCAGCATTTT